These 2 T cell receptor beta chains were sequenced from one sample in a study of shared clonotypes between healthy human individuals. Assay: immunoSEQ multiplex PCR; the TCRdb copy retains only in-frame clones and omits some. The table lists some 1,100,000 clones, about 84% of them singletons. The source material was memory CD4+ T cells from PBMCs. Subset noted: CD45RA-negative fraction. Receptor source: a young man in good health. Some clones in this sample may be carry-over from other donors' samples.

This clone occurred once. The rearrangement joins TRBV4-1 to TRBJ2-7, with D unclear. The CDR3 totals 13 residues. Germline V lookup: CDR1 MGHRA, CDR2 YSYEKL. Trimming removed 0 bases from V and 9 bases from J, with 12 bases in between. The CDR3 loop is CASSQELKNPQYF. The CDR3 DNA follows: TGCGCCAGCAGCCAAGAGTTGAAGAACCCGCAGTACTTC.

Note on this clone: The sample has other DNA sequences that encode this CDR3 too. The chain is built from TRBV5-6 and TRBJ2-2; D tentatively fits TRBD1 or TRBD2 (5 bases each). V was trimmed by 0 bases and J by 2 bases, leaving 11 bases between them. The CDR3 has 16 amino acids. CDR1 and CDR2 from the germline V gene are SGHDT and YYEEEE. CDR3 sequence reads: CASSLGPGTNTGELFF. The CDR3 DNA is TGTGCCAGCAGCTTGGGACCCGGGACCAACACCGGGGAGCTGTTTTTT.